The next 14 T cell receptor beta chains were all read from a single sample in a study of Ad26.COV2.S vaccination and SARS-CoV-2 variants. Measured with immunoSEQ multiplex PCR; TCRdb has only the in-frame clones, and not every one. The sample records about 350,000 clones, 88% being singletons. Treatment: around 19 received Ad26.COV2.S at low or high dose, single or two shots; a few received placebo; per-sample allocation not given. It was on day 63 after the first vaccine or placebo injection that samples were taken. The sample here was peripheral blood, taken in a trial of Ad26.COV2.S vaccine versus placebo. Source of these receptors: a person between 18 and 65 years old who received the Ad26.COV2.S COVID-19 vaccine or a placebo.

The V call is TRBV18, the J call TRBJ2-5, with 12 bases that match TRBD2. The V segment lost 6 bases and the J segment 4 bases; nucleotides outside the gene matches: 6. The CDR3 has 15 residues. From germline, CDR1 is KGHSH and CDR2 LQKENI. The CDR3 here is CASSPTSGGLETQYF. Here the CDR3 DNA reads TGTGCCAGCTCCCCCACTAGCGGGGGGCTAGAGACCCAGTACTTC.

This chain joins TRBV7-2 and TRBJ2-3, with 7 bases identical to TRBD2. The V gene's germline CDR1 is SGHTA and CDR2 FQGNSA. J gave up 2 bases and V 0 bases, and 5 bases lay outside the gene matches. CDR3 length equals 16 residues. CDR3 region: CASSLAGAGNTDTQYF. CDR3 bases: TGTGCCAGCAGCTTAGCTGGAGCGGGAAACACAGATACGCAGTATTTT. The full variable domain, in which reference TRBV7-2 and TRBJ2-3 provide the parts outside the CDR3, is GAGVSQSPSNKVTEKGKDVELRCDPISGHTALYWYRQSLGQGLEFLIYFQGNSAPDKSGLPSDRFSAERTGGSVSTLTIQRTQQEDSAVYLCASSLAGAGNTDTQYFGPGTRLTVL.

This clone was detected once. This sequence joins TRBV15 and TRBJ1-3; D uncertain. From germline, CDR1 is LNHNV and CDR2 YYDKDF (reference sequence). The CDR3 has 17 residues. V was cut by 0 bases and J by 3 bases, with 15 bases left in between. This CDR3 reads CATSRDLVVTDGNTIYF. Written as DNA, the CDR3 is TGTGCCACCAGCAGAGATTTAGTTGTGACGGATGGAAACACCATATATTTT.

The J gene is TRBJ1-4, the V gene TRBV29-1; no firm D call. The V gene's germline CDR1 is SQVTM and CDR2 ANQGSEA. The germline V and J ends were trimmed by 4 bases and 0 bases, with 9 bases remaining between them. The CDR3 has 14 amino acids. The CDR3 DNA is TGCAGCGTTGGCCCAGGAGCAACTAATGAAAAACTGTTTTTT. It specifies CSVGPGATNEKLFF.

The chain has TRBV5-1 and TRBJ2-7; TRBD1 or TRBD2 may be the D gene (6 bases each). CDR3 length: 15 amino acids. Trimming took 6 bases from V and 0 from J, leaving 16 bases between them. Looked up from germline, CDR1 is SGHRS and CDR2 is YFSETQ. The CDR3 nucleotides read TGCGCCAGCACCCTCATGGGGGGCAACTCCTACGAGCAGTACTTC. Translated: CASTLMGGNSYEQYF.

The chain recombines TRBV27 with TRBJ1-2, with D perhaps TRBD1 (6 bases). Germline V gene sequence: CDR1 MNHEY, CDR2 SMNVEV (reference sequence). V was shortened by 3 bases and J by 7 bases, with 15 bases between the two germline ends. CDR3 length: 14 residues. CDR3 protein: CASSFGGAGSGYTF. Here the CDR3 DNA reads TGTGCCAGCAGTTTCGGGGGGGCTGGAAGTGGCTACACCTTC.

The J gene is TRBJ1-1, the V gene TRBV28; a possible D gene is TRBD1 (6 bases). The CDR3 totals 12 residues. Trimming removed 2 bases from V and 9 bases from J, with 10 bases in between. CDR1 is MDHEN and CDR2 is SYDVKM in the germline V gene. CDR3: CASSLNTGQAFF. The DNA of the CDR3 is TGTGCCAGCAGTTTAAACACAGGGCAAGCTTTCTTT.

The chain is built from TRBV12-3 or TRBV12-4 and TRBJ1-3; D remains unclear. CDR3 length equals 13 residues. Deletions cut 3 bases from V and 4 bases from J, with 7 bases between. The DNA of the CDR3 is TGTGCCAGCAGTTTGGAAAGGGGAAACACCATATATTTT. Its translation: CASSLERGNTIYF.

The V call is TRBV9, the J call TRBJ1-1; 7 nucleotides align to TRBD1. V was clipped by 2 bases and J by 0 bases; unmatched bases: 4. CDR1 and CDR2 (germline): SGDLS, YYNGEE. The CDR3 extends over 15 amino acids. CDR3 in DNA: TGTGCCAGCAGCGTCCGGGACAGCATGAACACTGAAGCTTTCTTT. Translating gives CASSVRDSMNTEAFF.

V is TRBV10-3 and J is TRBJ1-4; D call uncertain. Deletions cut 0 bases from V and 7 bases from J, with 12 bases between. CDR1 is ENHRY, CDR2 SYGVKD, per germline. The CDR3 sequence is 15 residues long. The CDR3 nucleotides are TGTGCCATCAGTGAGTCACCGGGGAGCGGTGAAAAACTGTTTTTT. Its protein is CAISESPGSGEKLFF.

V gene TRBV27 combines with J gene TRBJ2-2, with D perhaps TRBD1 (6 bases). The CDR3 runs 15 residues. The V and J ends lost 8 bases and 3 bases respectively, with 16 bases between them. The V gene's germline CDR1 is MNHEY and CDR2 SMNVEV (reference sequence). The CDR3 nucleotides read TGTGCCAGCCGTCCTTGGGGGCTCGACACCGGGGAGCTGTTTTTT. Protein: CASRPWGLDTGELFF.

The CDR3 region has the DNA TGTGCCAGCTCACCGGCGACAGGGGCCCACGGCTACACCTTC. Residues: CASSPATGAHGYTF. This sequence joins TRBV18 and TRBJ1-2; TRBD1 matches at 8 bases. CDR1 is KGHSH and CDR2 is LQKENI in the germline V gene. J gave up 8 bases and V 3 bases, and 8 bases lay outside the gene matches. This CDR3 region has 14 residues.

The V and J genes are TRBV25-1 and TRBJ1-1; D is uncertain. The CDR3 covers 14 residues. CDR1 is MGHDK and CDR2 is SYGVNS in the germline V gene. Trimming shortened V by 0 bases and J by 2 bases, and 7 bases separated the two germline ends. CDR3 DNA sequence: TGTGCCAGCAGTGAATACGGCAGAAACACTGAAGCTTTCTTT. Encoded protein: CASSEYGRNTEAFF.

The chain couples TRBV2 to TRBJ1-1; unclear D gene. The germline V and J ends were trimmed by 2 bases and 3 bases, with 1 base remaining between them. This CDR3 is built from 11 residues. Germline CDR1 and CDR2: SNHLY and FYNNEI. The CDR3 DNA reads as TGTGCCAGCAGTGAATACACTGAAGCTTTCTTT. Its protein product is CASSEYTEAFF.